The present TCR beta chain was sequenced within a study of T cell responses to AZD1222 COVID-19 vaccine. Study context: Second-dose timings of about 4 or about 12 weeks were pooled. Findings and caveats of the study: The donor group comprised mostly white British people and more females; the analysis possibly underestimated clonal diversity. Only a handful of AZD1222 recipients were seropositive at baseline. Compared with day 0, the breadth and depth of the Spike-specific TCR repertoire rose significantly after two doses of AZD1222.

This clone appeared a single time. What it binds is unknown. Germline loops: CDR1 MNHEY, CDR2 SVGAGI. Trimming pared 6 bases from V and 5 bases from J, leaving 16 bases between. There are 14 residues in the CDR3. The repertoire was sequenced with immunoSEQ multiplex PCR; TCRdb's copy has only in-frame clones and lacks some. Of roughly 180,000 clones in the sample, 91% were seen once. V and J are TRBV6-5 and TRBJ1-1, with D possibly matching TRBD1 (5 bases). The TCR was taken from an adult in good health. This specimen consisted of peripheral blood, obtained on day 0 of AZD1222 vaccination. The CDR3 coding sequence is TGTGCCAGCAGACCCCAGGGTCAGTGGACTGAAGCTTTCTTT. Its translation: CASRPQGQWTEAFF.